The following is a TCR beta chain sequence with its context. Here immunoSEQ multiplex PCR was the method, and the copy in TCRdb shows in-frame clones only, minus some. The sample consists of about 55,000 clones, roughly 80% of them appearing once. With 5 bases removed from V and 8 bases from J, the gap between germline ends came to 19 bases. Germline loops: CDR1 SEHNR, CDR2 FQNEAQ (reference sequence). The length of the CDR3 is 16 residues. This sample was included in a study of blood T cell repertoires in COVID-19. Study information: T cells, B-cell-depleted T cells, or PBMCs supplied cDNA or gDNA.

J is TRBJ1-6 and V is TRBV7-9; the D gene is possibly TRBD1 (6 bases). Specimen: peripheral blood. The sequence came from a woman aged 55-70 years with acute or convalescent COVID-19. CDR3 region: CASSHLSQGLYSPLHF. DNA for the CDR3: TGTGCCAGCAGCCACCTTAGTCAGGGGCTTTATTCACCCCTCCACTTT. Full variable domain (remainder filled in from reference TRBV7-9 and TRBJ1-6): DTGVSQNPRHKITKRGQNVTFRCDPISEHNRLYWYRQTLGQGPEFLTYFQNEAQLEKSRLLSDRFSAERPKGSFSTLEIQRTEQGDSAMYLCASSHLSQGLYSPLHFGNGTRLTVT.